This entry lists 18 T cell receptor beta chains sequenced from one sample in a study of T cell responses to AZD1222 COVID-19 vaccine. Here immunoSEQ multiplex PCR was the method, and the copy in TCRdb shows in-frame clones only, minus some. The table has some 150,000 clones, roughly nine tenths seen once. The sequencing here drew on peripheral blood, taken on day 0 of MenACWY control vaccination. The receptors here all came from an adult in good health.

The chain joins TRBV27 to TRBJ1-6, with D perhaps TRBD1 (6 bases). Germline V gene data show CDR1 as MNHEY and CDR2 as SMNVEV (reference sequence). The CDR3 has 15 amino acids. V was cut by 0 bases and J by 9 bases, with 12 bases left in between. The CDR3 coding sequence is TGTGCCAGCAGTTTATCCCAACAGGGAACTTCACCCCTCCACTTT. This gives the protein CASSLSQQGTSPLHF.

The chain joins TRBV19 to TRBJ1-5; a weak D match, TRBD1 (5 bases). Trimming left V 2 bases short and J 5 bases short, with 10 bases between. This CDR3 has 14 residues. Looked up from germline, CDR1 is LNHDA and CDR2 is SQIVND (reference sequence). CDR3 residues: CASSIPGVYQPQHF. DNA of the CDR3: TGTGCCAGTAGTATACCGGGGGTGTATCAGCCCCAGCATTTT.

V is TRBV14 and J is TRBJ2-1; 15 nucleotides line up with TRBD2. Germline loops: CDR1 SGHDN, CDR2 FVKESK. With V trimmed by 2 bases and J by 9 bases, 17 bases remained unmatched. CDR3 length: 20 amino acids. CDR3 coding DNA: TGTGCCAGCAGCCAAATACCTGCAGGGACTAGCGGGAGGAATCCCGGTGAGCAGTTCTTC. Amino acids: CASSQIPAGTSGRNPGEQFF.

As to this clone: At one end the junction does not follow the germline gene, possibly because of a read error. The rearrangement uses TRBV30 and TRBJ2-1, with a weak D call TRBD1 (6 bases). The CDR3 runs 14 residues. In germline, CDR1 is GTSNPN, CDR2 SVGIG (reference sequence). CDR3 region: CAWAQGFSNNEQFF. DNA for the CDR3: TGTGCCTGGGCACAGGGATTCTCCAACAATGAGCAGTTCTTC.

In its sample, this clone was seen once. The chain carries TRBV13 and TRBJ2-1; D might be TRBD1 (6 bases). V was pared by 6 bases and J by 5 bases, with 23 bases between. Germline V lookup: CDR1 PRHDT, CDR2 FYEKMQ (reference sequence). The CDR3 covers 17 residues. For the CDR3, the DNA is TGTGCCAGCAGTTCGACGCAGGGGCTAGCTCCCCACAATGAGCAGTTCTTC. Translation: CASSSTQGLAPHNEQFF.

The CDR3 nucleotides are TGTGCCAGCAGCCAAGAGATAAGGGGTACTGAAGCTTTCTTT. Its translation: CASSQEIRGTEAFF. V and J are TRBV14 and TRBJ1-1, with D perhaps matching TRBD1 (5 bases). CDR1 and CDR2 from the germline V gene are SGHDN and FVKESK. Trimming stripped 0 bases from V and 5 bases from J, with 10 bases between. This CDR3 has 14 amino acids. Based on the CDR3 plus reference TRBV14 and TRBJ1-1, the full variable domain is EAGVTQFPSHSVIEKGQTVTLRCDPISGHDNLYWYRRVMGKEIKFLLHFVKESKQDESGMPNNRFLAERTGGTYSTLKVQPAELEDSGVYFCASSQEIRGTEAFFGQGTRLTVV.

The rearrangement joins TRBV4-3 to TRBJ2-7; possible D gene TRBD2, 6 bases. The CDR3 runs to 14 residues. Germline V lookup: CDR1 LGHNA, CDR2 YSLEER. The ends were cut back, 0 bases at V and 4 bases at J, with 10 bases in the middle. CDR3 in amino acids: CASSQDLGRYEQYF. CDR3 coding DNA: TGCGCCAGCAGCCAAGATTTAGGGAGGTACGAGCAGTACTTC.

The J gene is TRBJ1-5, the V gene TRBV6-5; D not certain. Germline values: CDR1 MNHEY, CDR2 SVGAGI. Trimming stripped 5 bases from V and 5 bases from J, with 16 bases between. This CDR3 has 15 amino acids. The CDR3 coding sequence is TGTGCCAGCAGTACGACCGGGAGTGGGGATCAGCCCCAGCATTTT. Amino acids: CASSTTGSGDQPQHF.

The V and J genes are TRBV2 and TRBJ2-2, with D hard to call. Trimming shortened V by 9 bases and J by 5 bases, and 7 bases separated the two germline ends. The CDR3 sequence is 11 residues long. CDR1 SNHLY and CDR2 FYNNEI come from the germline V gene. CDR3 region: CASLGTGELFF. For the CDR3, the DNA is TGTGCCAGTTTGGGTACCGGGGAGCTGTTTTTT. Based on the CDR3 plus reference TRBV2 and TRBJ2-2, the full variable domain is EPEVTQTPSHQVTQMGQEVILRCVPISNHLYFYWYRQILGQKVEFLVSFYNNEISEKSEIFDDQFSVERPDGSNFTLKIRSTKLEDSAMYFCASLGTGELFFGEGSRLTVL.

This clone occurred once. J is TRBJ2-1 and V is TRBV7-2, with D tentatively TRBD1 or TRBD2 (6 bases each). Trimming took 5 bases from V and 5 from J, leaving 16 bases between them. The CDR3 contains 15 residues. The germline V gene encodes CDR1 SGHTA and CDR2 FQGNSA. Written as DNA, the CDR3 is TGTGCCAGCAGCCTCAGGGGACTGGGAAACAATGAGCAGTTCTTC. It translates to CASSLRGLGNNEQFF.

The chain employs TRBV3-1 (or the pseudogene TRBV3-2) and TRBJ2-3; TRBD2 matches at 12 bases. With 5 bases clipped from V and 1 base from J, the junction kept 4 bases outside the gene matches. Germline CDR1 reads LGHDT; CDR2 reads YNNKEL (reference sequence). The CDR3 runs 16 residues. DNA of the CDR3: TGTGCCAGCAGCTTAAGACTAGCGGGAGGCACAGATACGCAGTATTTT. It codes for CASSLRLAGGTDTQYF.

This chain uses TRBV3-1 (or the pseudogene TRBV3-2) with TRBJ2-1, with unresolved D. Germline V CDR1 and CDR2: LGHDT, YNNKEL (reference sequence). The CDR3 covers 13 residues. The V end was cut by 4 bases, the J end by 7 bases, with 11 bases between. The CDR3 reads CASSPNLLNEQFF. The CDR3 DNA is TGTGCCAGCAGCCCCAACCTCCTTAATGAGCAGTTCTTC.

This clone was seen once. The chain couples TRBV5-1 to TRBJ1-4; 11 bases map to TRBD1. Germline CDR1 SGHRS, CDR2 YFSETQ. This CDR3 is built from 16 residues. V was clipped by 4 bases and J by 3 bases; unmatched bases: 5. The DNA of the CDR3 is TGCGCCAGCAGCATCGGACAGGGGGCTCCTAATGAAAAACTGTTTTTT. It encodes CASSIGQGAPNEKLFF. The full variable domain, its missing parts supplied by reference TRBV5-1 and TRBJ1-4, is KAGVTQTPRYLIKTRGQQVTLSCSPISGHRSVSWYQQTPGQGLQFLFEYFSETQRNKGNFPGRFSGRQFSNSRSEMNVSTLELGDSALYLCASSIGQGAPNEKLFFGSGTQLSVL.

The chain has TRBV6-1 and TRBJ1-5, with 10 bases lining up with TRBD1. This CDR3 comprises 15 residues. The V gene's germline CDR1 is MNHNS and CDR2 SASEGT. V lost 1 base, J lost 5 bases, and 2 bases stayed unmatched. The CDR3 spells CASSEEGQGYQPQHF. The CDR3 DNA reads as TGTGCCAGCAGTGAAGAGGGACAGGGGTATCAGCCCCAGCATTTT.

The CDR3: CASSCYRDRDTDTQYF. The CDR3 bases are TGTGCCAGCAGCTGTTACCGGGACAGGGATACAGATACGCAGTATTTT. The chain has TRBV7-2 and TRBJ2-3, with 9 bases that match TRBD1. Trimming cost V 4 bases and J 3 bases; bases outside gene matches: 8. CDR1 and CDR2 from the germline V gene are SGHTA and FQGNSA. This CDR3 has 16 amino acids. Using reference TRBV7-2 and TRBJ2-3 for the parts outside the CDR3, the full variable domain is GAGVSQSPSNKVTEKGKDVELRCDPISGHTALYWYRQSLGQGLEFLIYFQGNSAPDKSGLPSDRFSAERTGGSVSTLTIQRTQQEDSAVYLCASSCYRDRDTDTQYFGPGTRLTVL.

This clone was detected once. The V and J genes are TRBV11-2 and TRBJ2-3; tentatively, D is TRBD2 (6 bases). The V gene lost 1 base and the J gene lost 2 bases, with 16 bases spanning the gap. Germline lookup yields CDR1 SGHAT and CDR2 FQNNGV. The CDR3 runs to 17 residues. The CDR3 bases are TGTGCCAGCAGCTTAGCCGTCGGGGGAGGCGCCACAGATACGCAGTATTTT. Residues: CASSLAVGGGATDTQYF.

The chain is built from TRBV5-5 and TRBJ1-1; D gene uncertain. This CDR3 is built from 14 residues. The V gene lost 0 bases and the J gene lost 1 base, with 7 bases spanning the gap. CDR1 SGHKS and CDR2 YYEKEE come from the germline V gene (reference sequence). CDR3 sequence: CASSLGLRNTEAFF. The CDR3 region has the DNA TGTGCCAGCAGCTTGGGTTTGCGGAACACTGAAGCTTTCTTT. The complete variable domain, with remaining parts taken from reference TRBV5-5 and TRBJ1-1, reads DAGVTQSPTHLIKTRGQQVTLRCSPISGHKSVSWYQQVLGQGPQFIFQYYEKEERGRGNFPDRFSARQFPNYSSELNVNALLLGDSALYLCASSLGLRNTEAFFGQGTRLTVV.

A note on this clone: The junction shows a germline mismatch at one end, possibly a read error. The gene calls are TRBV7-9 and TRBJ1-4; perhaps TRBD1 as D (5 bases). In germline, CDR1 is SEHNR, CDR2 FQNEAQ (reference sequence). The CDR3 totals 15 residues. CDR3 DNA: TGTGCCAGCAGCTCTGGACAATCAATCAGCGTGGGGGTGATTTTT. Protein sequence: CASSSGQSISVGVIF.